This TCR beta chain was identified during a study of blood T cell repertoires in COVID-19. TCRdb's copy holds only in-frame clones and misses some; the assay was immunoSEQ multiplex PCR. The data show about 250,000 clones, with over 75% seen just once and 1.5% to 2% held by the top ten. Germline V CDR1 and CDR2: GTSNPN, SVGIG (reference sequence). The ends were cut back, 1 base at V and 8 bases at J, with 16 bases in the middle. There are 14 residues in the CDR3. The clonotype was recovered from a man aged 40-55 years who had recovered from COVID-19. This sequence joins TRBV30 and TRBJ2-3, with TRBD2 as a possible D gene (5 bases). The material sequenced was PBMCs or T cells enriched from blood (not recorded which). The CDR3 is CAWSASPTRGTQYF. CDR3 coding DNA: TGTGCCTGGAGTGCTAGCCCTACCCGGGGTACGCAGTATTTT.